These 7 T cell receptor beta chains came from one sample sequenced in a study of CD8 T cells in Susac syndrome. RNA totalling roughly 0.5 to 1 ug underwent reverse transcription with random hexamers. TCRdb redid the calling of the immunoSEQ multiplex PCR reads with MiXCR, one entry per CDR3 protein. The sample yields 150,000 to 200,000 distinct CDR3 sequences, roughly 92% seen once. The sample comprised CD4+ T cells from PBMCs. The receptors here all came from a human donor in good health.

The CDR3 here is CASSIGDSPTNEKLFF. The CDR3 DNA follows: TGTGCCAGCAGCATAGGGGACAGCCCAACTAATGAAAAACTGTTTTTT. J is TRBJ1-4 and V is TRBV7-2; the match to TRBD1 covers 7 bases. The CDR3 has 16 residues. The junction had 6 bases not matched to a gene; V was cut back by 5 bases and J by 0 bases. Germline V gene sequence: CDR1 SGHTA, CDR2 FQGNSA. The complete variable domain, with remaining parts taken from reference TRBV7-2 and TRBJ1-4, reads GAGVSQSPSNKVTEKGKDVELRCDPISGHTALYWYRQSLGQGLEFLIYFQGNSAPDKSGLPSDRFSAERTGGSVSTLTIQRTQQEDSAVYLCASSIGDSPTNEKLFFGSGTQLSVL.

This clonotype was detected once. The genes are TRBV12-3 or TRBV12-4 and TRBJ1-2; D perhaps matches TRBD1 (5 bases). The CDR3 is made up of 14 amino acids. Trimming took off 8 bases at V and 0 bases at J, with 13 bases between the two ends. CDR3 DNA sequence: TGTGCCAGCTTGGGGGTGGTTCCTAACTATGGCTACACCTTC. Protein sequence: CASLGVVPNYGYTF.

The DNA for the CDR3 is TGTGCCAGCAGCGTAGCATCAGGGGCCCAGGAGACCCAGTACTTC. It encodes CASSVASGAQETQYF. V usage is TRBV9 and J usage is TRBJ2-5, with a possible D match to TRBD1 (6 bases). Trimming cost V 0 bases and J 5 bases, with 14 bases left between them. Germline V lookup: CDR1 SGDLS, CDR2 YYNGEE. This CDR3 has 15 residues.

This clonotype was observed once. V gene TRBV27 combines with J gene TRBJ2-2; D is perhaps TRBD1 or TRBD2 (5 bases each). V was cut by 6 bases and J by 5 bases, with 16 bases left in between. This CDR3 contains 15 residues. Germline V gene sequence: CDR1 MNHEY, CDR2 SMNVEV (reference sequence). Here the CDR3 reads CASRHSGAFTGELFF. DNA for the CDR3: TGTGCCAGCAGGCACTCCGGGGCGTTTACCGGGGAGCTGTTTTTT.

V is TRBV30 and J is TRBJ2-1; D may be TRBD1 (7 bases). The CDR3 length is 14 residues. Germline CDR1 is GTSNPN and CDR2 is SVGIG (reference sequence). Trimming stripped 5 bases from V and 1 base from J, with 12 bases between. The CDR3 coding sequence is TGTGCCTGGTGGAGGGGGCGATCCTACAATGAGCAGTTCTTC. This sequence encodes CAWWRGRSYNEQFF. Full variable domain (outside the CDR3, taken from reference TRBV30 and TRBJ2-1): SQTIHQWPATLVQPVGSPLSLECTVEGTSNPNLYWYRQAAGRGLQLLFYSVGIGQISSEVPQNLSASRPQDRQFILSSKKLLLSDSGFYLCAWWRGRSYNEQFFGPGTRLTVL.

J is TRBJ1-3 and V is TRBV4-2; D gene ambiguous. The CDR3 contains 14 residues. V lost 1 base to trimming and J lost 0 bases, with 4 bases between them. Germline-derived CDR1 and CDR2 are LGHNA and YNFKEQ. CDR3 region: CASSQANSGNTIYF. In DNA form, the CDR3 reads TGTGCCAGCAGCCAAGCGAACTCTGGAAACACCATATATTTT.

This chain connects TRBV19 to TRBJ2-7; D gene uncertain. V gave up 1 base and J gave up 2 bases, with 6 bases separating them. The V gene's germline CDR1 is LNHDA and CDR2 SQIVND (reference sequence). The CDR3 length is 13 residues. CDR3 region: CASSIGDTYEQYF. The CDR3 region has the DNA TGTGCCAGTAGTATAGGAGATACCTACGAGCAGTACTTC.